This T cell receptor beta chain stems from a study of blood T cell repertoires in COVID-19. At the level of the study: Sample material is recorded as cDNA or gDNA derived from T cells, B-cell-depleted T cells, or PBMCs.

In the authors' methods: The authors estimated nucleated cell counts from reference gene primer amplification. Sequencing used immunoSEQ multiplex PCR; TCRdb keeps in-frame clones, though not all of them. From that table come the V and J calls and clone size; the DNA was used to work out D and trimming. The table has around 620,000 clones, 85% to 90% seen once. The V gene's germline CDR1 is SQVTM and CDR2 ANQGSEA. The CDR3 spans 15 residues. The V gene lost 5 bases and the J gene lost 1 base, with 18 bases spanning the gap. The clonotype was recovered from a woman aged 18-30 years with acute or convalescent COVID-19. The V call is TRBV29-1, the J call TRBJ2-7, with D tentatively TRBD2 (7 bases). Material for sequencing was peripheral blood. CDR3 sequence reads: CSVQGEGGPSYEQYF. The DNA of the CDR3 is TGCAGCGTTCAAGGGGAGGGGGGTCCTTCCTACGAGCAGTACTTC.